Listed below are T cell receptor beta chains from one sample, sequenced in a study of cytomegalovirus exposure and HLA in healthy donors. Generated by immunoSEQ multiplex PCR, the TCRdb table keeps only in-frame clones and is missing some. There are 210,000 or so clones in the sample; 60% to 80% occur only once, and around 1.8% lies in the top ten. The sample comprised PBMCs. The receptors shown here come from a man between 18 and 29 years old in good health and CMV-seronegative. Both conserved end residues are part of each CDR3. D genes are given only for firm matches. For some rows the clone size is stated as once, few or many, or as a class when expanded; others skip it.

TRBV15	TRBD2	once	TRBJ2-7	CATSRDSLAGNEQYF	TGTGCCACCAGCAGAGATAGCCTAGCGGGAAACGAGCAGTACTTC
TRBV6-1	.	.	TRBJ1-5	CASKSGNNQPQHF	TGTGCCAGCAAATCAGGTAATAATCAGCCCCAGCATTTT
TRBV6-5	.	.	TRBJ1-6	CASKRPQGSPLHF	TGTGCCAGCAAAAGACCTCAGGGTTCACCCCTCCACTTT
TRBV25-1	TRBD2	.	TRBJ2-1	CASSVSNGLADQFF	TGTGCCAGCAGTGTCAGCAATGGACTAGCGGACCAGTTCTTC
TRBV6-1	TRBD1	.	TRBJ1-1	CASMGTGKTEAFF	TGTGCCAGCATGGGGACAGGCAAAACTGAAGCTTTCTTT
TRBV30	.	.	TRBJ1-6	CAWRDDRSSYNSPLHF	TGTGCCTGGAGGGACGACAGGAGCTCCTATAATTCACCCCTCCACTTT
TRBV30	.	once	TRBJ2-7	CAWSVHRTVIYEQYF	TGTGCCTGGAGTGTACATCGGACAGTCATCTACGAGCAGTACTTC
TRBV7-2	.	.	TRBJ1-5	CASSLRGQPQHF	TGTGCCAGCAGCTTACGGGGTCAGCCCCAGCATTTT
TRBV6-1	.	.	TRBJ1-2	CASSQGQGYTF	TGTGCCAGCAGCCAGGGTCAGGGCTACACCTTC
TRBV7-6	.	.	TRBJ2-2	CASSLGLMNTGELFF	TGTGCCAGCAGCCTGGGACTGATGAACACCGGGGAGCTGTTTTTT
TRBV2	.	.	TRBJ2-1	CASSDVRSGEQFF	TGTGCCAGCAGTGACGTTCGGTCGGGTGAGCAGTTCTTC
TRBV18	TRBD1	.	TRBJ2-1	CASSTRGQGYNEQFF	TGTGCCAGCTCAACCAGAGGACAGGGATACAATGAGCAGTTCTTC
TRBV9	TRBD2	.	TRBJ2-3	CASSGRTSGGTDTQYF	TGTGCCAGCAGCGGACGGACTAGCGGTGGCACAGATACGCAGTATTTT
TRBV6-1	TRBD2	.	TRBJ2-7	CASRGLAGDGEQYF	TGTGCCAGCAGGGGACTAGCGGGAGATGGCGAGCAGTACTTC
TRBV6-1	TRBD1	.	TRBJ1-4	CASSTGTGKNEKLFF	TGTGCCAGCAGCACCGGGACAGGGAAGAATGAAAAACTGTTTTTT
TRBV4-3	.	.	TRBJ2-7	CASSSRLEGSYEQYF	TGCGCCAGCAGCTCGCGACTAGAAGGTTCCTACGAGCAGTACTTC
TRBV7-6	TRBD2	.	TRBJ2-3	CASSLAGLASDTQYF	TGTGCCAGCAGCTTAGCCGGACTAGCGTCAGATACGCAGTATTTT
TRBV7-9	.	.	TRBJ2-5	CSSSLQETQYF	TGTTCCAGCAGCCTACAAGAGACCCAGTACTTC
TRBV30	.	.	TRBJ1-5	CAWGQPRQPQHF	TGTGCCTGGGGACAGCCACGCCAGCCCCAGCATTTT
TRBV9	TRBD1	few	TRBJ1-1	CAGVWGQSEGNTEAFF	TGTGCCGGCGTATGGGGACAGTCCGAAGGGAACACTGAAGCTTTCTTT
TRBV7-9	.	.	TRBJ1-6	CASSLAPQGSSYNSPLHF	TGTGCCAGCAGCTTAGCCCCCCAGGGGAGCTCCTATAATTCACCCCTCCACTTT
TRBV29-1	.	.	TRBJ2-7	CSVWAGDYEQYF	TGCAGCGTTTGGGCAGGGGACTACGAGCAGTACTTC
TRBV11-2	TRBD1	.	TRBJ2-7	CASSSQGEGYEQYF	TGTGCCAGCAGTTCCCAGGGGGAAGGCTACGAGCAGTACTTC
TRBV5-1	.	.	TRBJ2-3	CASSLVRLGSSTDTQYF	TGCGCCAGCAGCTTGGTCAGACTAGGTTCTAGCACAGATACGCAGTATTTT
TRBV4-3	.	.	TRBJ2-3	CASSQEGGTVLTDTQYF	TGCGCCAGCAGCCAAGAGGGCGGGACAGTCCTCACAGATACGCAGTATTTT
TRBV19	.	once	TRBJ2-2	CASSMRVFRGAGELFF	TGTGCCAGTAGTATGAGGGTGTTTAGAGGCGCCGGGGAGCTGTTTTTT
TRBV9	TRBD2	.	TRBJ2-1	CASSVDPERGGRDNEQFF	TGTGCCAGCAGCGTCGACCCCGAGCGGGGGGGCAGAGACAATGAGCAGTTCTTC
TRBV27	TRBD1	.	TRBJ1-4	CASSWGQEANEKLFF	TGTGCCAGCAGTTGGGGACAGGAAGCTAATGAAAAACTGTTTTTT
TRBV9	.	.	TRBJ2-2	CASSVGSLNTGELFF	TGTGCCAGCAGCGTTGGTAGCCTAAACACCGGGGAGCTGTTTTTT
TRBV7-9	.	.	TRBJ2-3	CASSFSAASTDTQYF	TGTGCCAGCAGCTTTAGCGCAGCAAGCACAGATACGCAGTATTTT
TRBV2	.	.	TRBJ2-2	CASSYGQTNTGELFF	TGTGCCAGCAGTTATGGACAAACGAACACCGGGGAGCTGTTTTTT
TRBV7-2	TRBD1	.	TRBJ2-2	CASSYRDRGAPGTGELFF	TGTGCCAGCAGTTACCGGGACAGGGGGGCGCCGGGCACCGGGGAGCTGTTTTTT
TRBV4-3	TRBD1	.	TRBJ2-2	CASSPNVPGQDPTGELFF	TGCGCCAGCAGCCCTAACGTCCCGGGACAGGACCCCACCGGGGAGCTGTTTTTT
TRBV19	.	.	TRBJ2-3	CASTPTGVPTDTQYF	TGTGCCAGTACCCCTACGGGAGTTCCCACAGATACGCAGTATTTT
TRBV5-1	TRBD1	.	TRBJ1-1	CASSYGQGSTEAFF	TGCGCCAGCAGCTATGGACAGGGCTCGACTGAAGCTTTCTTT
TRBV4-3	TRBD2	.	TRBJ2-3	CASSLGTSGGGDTQYF	TGCGCCAGCAGCCTAGGGACTAGCGGGGGGGGAGATACGCAGTATTTT
TRBV15	.	.	TRBJ1-3	CATSRGGTLSGNTIYF	TGTGCCACCAGCAGAGGTGGGACACTCTCTGGAAACACCATATATTTT
TRBV5-1	.	.	TRBJ1-1	CASSEGLMNTEAFF	TGCGCCAGCAGCGAGGGCCTGATGAACACTGAAGCTTTCTTT
TRBV4-1	.	.	TRBJ1-1	CASSQDPNTEAFF	TGCGCCAGCAGCCAAGATCCAAATACTGAAGCTTTCTTT
TRBV19	.	once	TRBJ2-7	CASSTGTHSYEQYF	TGTGCCAGTAGTACCGGGACTCATTCCTACGAGCAGTACTTC
TRBV30	TRBD2	.	TRBJ2-4	CAWKTSVKNIQYF	TGTGCCTGGAAGACTAGCGTCAAAAACATTCAGTACTTC
TRBV4-1	.	few	TRBJ2-2	CASSLTGLNTGELFF	TGCGCCAGCAGCCTGACAGGACTGAACACCGGGGAGCTGTTTTTT
TRBV4-3	TRBD2	.	TRBJ2-7	CASSQVPSLGGSEQYF	TGCGCCAGCAGCCAAGTCCCTTCTCTTGGCGGGAGCGAGCAGTACTTC
TRBV11-2	TRBD2	.	TRBJ2-7	CASSPTSAYEQYF	TGTGCCAGCAGCCCAACTAGCGCCTACGAGCAGTACTTC
TRBV10-3	.	.	TRBJ1-1	CAISKDTTATEAFF	TGTGCCATCAGTAAGGACACCACAGCCACTGAAGCTTTCTTT
TRBV9	TRBD1	.	TRBJ1-2	CASSVGGQGVSGYTF	TGTGCCAGCAGCGTAGGGGGCCAGGGGGTTAGTGGCTACACCTTC
TRBV5-6	TRBD1	.	TRBJ2-3	CASSRWTGGDTQYF	TGTGCCAGCAGCCGATGGACAGGGGGAGATACGCAGTATTTT
TRBV4-3	.	.	TRBJ2-5	CASSQDRREETQYF	TGCGCCAGCAGCCAAGATCGGAGAGAGGAGACCCAGTACTTC
TRBV18	.	.	TRBJ2-1	CASSPTSSYDNEQFF	TGTGCCAGCTCACCGACTAGTTCTTATGACAATGAGCAGTTCTTC
TRBV7-2	TRBD1	.	TRBJ2-6	CASSLLSGQGYTGANVLTF	TGTGCCAGCAGCCTATTGTCGGGACAGGGATACACTGGGGCCAACGTCCTGACTTTC
TRBV7-2	TRBD1	.	TRBJ2-1	CASSLGGQGSGVNEQFF	TGTGCCAGCAGCTTAGGGGGACAGGGGTCGGGTGTCAATGAGCAGTTCTTC
TRBV7-9	.	.	TRBJ1-1	CASSLETENTEAFF	TGTGCCAGCAGCTTGGAGACGGAGAACACTGAAGCTTTCTTT
TRBV20-1	.	.	TRBJ2-1	CSLNRGEQFF	TGCAGTTTAAACCGGGGGGAGCAGTTCTTC
TRBV19	.	.	TRBJ1-2	CASTPREGDGYTF	TGTGCCAGTACCCCTCGTGAAGGGGATGGCTACACCTTC
TRBV30	TRBD1	.	TRBJ1-5	CAVSRQGNNQPQHF	TGTGCCGTCTCTCGACAGGGAAACAATCAGCCCCAGCATTTT